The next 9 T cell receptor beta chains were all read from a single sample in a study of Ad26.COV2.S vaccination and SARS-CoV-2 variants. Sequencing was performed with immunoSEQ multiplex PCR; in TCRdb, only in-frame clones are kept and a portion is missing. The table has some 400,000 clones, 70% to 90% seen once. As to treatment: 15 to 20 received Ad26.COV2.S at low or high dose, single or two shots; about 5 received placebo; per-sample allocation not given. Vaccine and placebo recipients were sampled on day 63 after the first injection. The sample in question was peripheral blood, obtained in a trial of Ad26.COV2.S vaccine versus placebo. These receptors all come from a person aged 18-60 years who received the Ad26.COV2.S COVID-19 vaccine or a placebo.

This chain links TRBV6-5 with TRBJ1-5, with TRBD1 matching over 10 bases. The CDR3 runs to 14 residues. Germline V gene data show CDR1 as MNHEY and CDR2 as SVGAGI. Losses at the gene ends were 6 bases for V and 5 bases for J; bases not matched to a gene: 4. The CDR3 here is CASSFGQGDQPQHF. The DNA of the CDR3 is TGTGCCAGCAGCTTCGGACAGGGGGATCAGCCCCAGCATTTT.

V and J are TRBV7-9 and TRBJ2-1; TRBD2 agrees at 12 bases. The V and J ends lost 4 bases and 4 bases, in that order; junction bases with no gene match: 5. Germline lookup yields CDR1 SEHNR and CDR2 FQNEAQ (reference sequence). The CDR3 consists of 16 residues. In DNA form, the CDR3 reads TGTGCCAGCAGCTCTGGGACTAGCGGGCGTTACAATGAGCAGTTCTTC. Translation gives CASSSGTSGRYNEQFF.

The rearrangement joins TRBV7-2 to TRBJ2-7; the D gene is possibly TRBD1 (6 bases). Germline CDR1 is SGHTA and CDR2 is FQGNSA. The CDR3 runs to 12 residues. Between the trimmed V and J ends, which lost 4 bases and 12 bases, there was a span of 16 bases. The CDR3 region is CASSSPQGVPYF. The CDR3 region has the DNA TGTGCCAGCAGCTCCCCACAGGGTGTCCCGTACTTC.

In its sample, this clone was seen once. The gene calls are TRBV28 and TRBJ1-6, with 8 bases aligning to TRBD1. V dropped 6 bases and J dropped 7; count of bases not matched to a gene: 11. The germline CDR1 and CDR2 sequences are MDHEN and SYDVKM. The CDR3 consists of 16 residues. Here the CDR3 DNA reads TGTGCCAGCAGCGTGACCCGGGACAGGCCGAATTCACCCCTCCACTTT. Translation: CASSVTRDRPNSPLHF.

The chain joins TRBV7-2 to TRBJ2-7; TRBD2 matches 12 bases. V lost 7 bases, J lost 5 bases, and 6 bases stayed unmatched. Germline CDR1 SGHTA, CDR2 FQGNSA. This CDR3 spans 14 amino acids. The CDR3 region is CASTVGLAGNEQYF. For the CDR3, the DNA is TGTGCCAGCACCGTCGGACTAGCGGGAAACGAGCAGTACTTC. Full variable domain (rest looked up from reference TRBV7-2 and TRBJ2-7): GAGVSQSPSNKVTEKGKDVELRCDPISGHTALYWYRQSLGQGLEFLIYFQGNSAPDKSGLPSDRFSAERTGGSVSTLTIQRTQQEDSAVYLCASTVGLAGNEQYFGPGTRLTVT.

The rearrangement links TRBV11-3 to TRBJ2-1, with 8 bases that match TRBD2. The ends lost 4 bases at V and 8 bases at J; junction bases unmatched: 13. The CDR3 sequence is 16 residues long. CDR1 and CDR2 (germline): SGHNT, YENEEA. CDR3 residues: CASSSSLAGPSYEQFF. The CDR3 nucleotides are TGTGCCAGCAGCTCTTCCCTAGCGGGCCCCTCGTATGAGCAGTTCTTC.

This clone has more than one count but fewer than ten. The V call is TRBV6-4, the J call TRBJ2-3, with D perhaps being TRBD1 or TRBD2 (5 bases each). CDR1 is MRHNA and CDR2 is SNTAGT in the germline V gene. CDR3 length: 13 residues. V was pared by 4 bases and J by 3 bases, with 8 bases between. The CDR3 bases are TGTGCCAGCAGTGCCGGGACGACAGATACGCAGTATTTT. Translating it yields CASSAGTTDTQYF.

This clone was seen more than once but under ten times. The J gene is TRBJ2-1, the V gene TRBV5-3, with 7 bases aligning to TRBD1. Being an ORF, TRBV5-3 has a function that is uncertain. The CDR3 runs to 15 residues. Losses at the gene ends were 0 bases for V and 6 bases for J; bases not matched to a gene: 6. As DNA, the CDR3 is TGTGCCAGAAGCTTGGGAGACAGGGTTGGCAATGAGCAGTTCTTC. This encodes CARSLGDRVGNEQFF.

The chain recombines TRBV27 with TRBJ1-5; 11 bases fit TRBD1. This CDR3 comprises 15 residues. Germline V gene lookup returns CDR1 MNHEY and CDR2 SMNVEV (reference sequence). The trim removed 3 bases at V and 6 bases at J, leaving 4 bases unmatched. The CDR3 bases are TGTGCCAGCAGTTTGGACAGGGGGCACGGTCAGCCCCAGCATTTT. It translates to CASSLDRGHGQPQHF.